This T cell receptor (beta chain) was recorded in a study of PD-L1 blockade in urothelial cancer. As to time point: peripheral blood 6 weeks after treatment start. Sequencing used immunoSEQ multiplex PCR; TCRdb keeps in-frame clones, though not all of them. The data show 65,000 to 85,000 clones, about 91% seen once. This clone was recorded only once. The germline V gene has CDR1 SGHTA and CDR2 FQGTGA. CDR3 length equals 16 residues. V gave up 5 bases and J gave up 1 base; unmatched junction bases: 8. This specimen was PBMCs, taken around atezolizumab (anti-PD-L1) treatment. The V gene is TRBV7-3, the J gene TRBJ2-3; TRBD2 matches 8 bases. This TCR derives from an elderly woman with urothelial cancer. This CDR3 reads CASSVTSGAGTDTQYF. The CDR3 DNA sequence: TGTGCCAGCAGCGTTACTAGCGGAGCGGGCACAGATACGCAGTATTTT.